A selection of T cell receptor beta chains follows, all from one sample in a study of blood T cell repertoires in COVID-19. The table came from immunoSEQ multiplex PCR; TCRdb's copy has only in-frame clones and leaves some out. The sample has around 54,000 clones; about 92% are singletons. The sequenced material came from peripheral blood. The source of these receptors is a human donor in a cohort sampled during active COVID-19. The conserved cysteine and the conserved F or W are not part of the CDR3 here. The order of the fields is J gene, V gene, clone size, CDR3 protein. Where a row states a size, it is once, few, many or the class of an expanded clone; other rows omit it.

J gene: TRBJ1-1
V gene: TRBV2
clone size: NA
CDR3 protein: ASSGGGLNTEAF

J gene: TRBJ1-2
V gene: TRBV19
clone size: NA
CDR3 protein: ASTTGTGVYGYT

J gene: TRBJ1-4
V gene: TRBV5-8
clone size: once
CDR3 protein: ASSWGQGSPF

J gene: TRBJ2-7
V gene: TRBV19
clone size: NA
CDR3 protein: ASSIDRVIYEQY

J gene: TRBJ2-3
V gene: TRBV7-2
clone size: NA
CDR3 protein: ASSLRGGPDTQY

J gene: TRBJ2-3
V gene: TRBV24-1
clone size: NA
CDR3 protein: ATSDRGVYTQY

J gene: TRBJ2-1
V gene: TRBV7-9
clone size: NA
CDR3 protein: ASSSAIAGVGDEQF

J gene: TRBJ2-3
V gene: TRBV10-3
clone size: few
CDR3 protein: AISAPASREVTDTQY

J gene: TRBJ2-7
V gene: TRBV5-1
clone size: NA
CDR3 protein: ASSLEGVIYEQY

J gene: TRBJ2-7
V gene: TRBV30
clone size: few
CDR3 protein: AWSGTGLYEQY

J gene: TRBJ2-7
V gene: TRBV11-1
clone size: NA
CDR3 protein: ASSLEDSAVYEQY

J gene: TRBJ2-1
V gene: TRBV30
clone size: NA
CDR3 protein: AWSLEVPREQF